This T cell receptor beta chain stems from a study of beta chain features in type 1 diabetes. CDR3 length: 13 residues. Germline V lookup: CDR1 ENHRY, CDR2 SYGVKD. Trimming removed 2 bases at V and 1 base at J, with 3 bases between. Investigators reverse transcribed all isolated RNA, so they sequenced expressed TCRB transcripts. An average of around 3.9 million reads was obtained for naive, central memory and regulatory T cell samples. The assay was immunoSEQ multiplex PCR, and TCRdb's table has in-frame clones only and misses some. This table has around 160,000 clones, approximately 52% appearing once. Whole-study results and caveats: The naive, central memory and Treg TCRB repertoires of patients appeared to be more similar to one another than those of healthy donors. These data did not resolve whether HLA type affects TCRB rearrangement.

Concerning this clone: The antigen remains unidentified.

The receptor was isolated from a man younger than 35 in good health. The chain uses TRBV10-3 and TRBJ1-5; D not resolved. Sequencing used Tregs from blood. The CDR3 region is CAISEGSNQPQHF. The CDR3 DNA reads TGTGCCATCAGTGAGGGCAGCAATCAGCCCCAGCATTTT.